This paragraph reports one T cell receptor beta chain. Its antigen is still unknown. This entry comes from a study of Ad26.COV2.S vaccination and SARS-CoV-2 variants. The study's findings and limits: Reported post-vaccination CD8+ and CD4+ T cell responses to spike showed substantial breadth.

The assay was immunoSEQ multiplex PCR, and TCRdb's table has in-frame clones only and misses some. The data show approximately 460,000 clones, 80% to 90% seen once. V was clipped by 2 bases and J by 3 bases, with 13 bases between them. This CDR3 comprises 15 residues. Germline-derived CDR1 and CDR2 are SGHAT and FQNNGV. The treatment denotes: 15 to 20 received Ad26.COV2.S at low or high dose, single or two shots; several received placebo; per-sample allocation not given. Samples came from day 63 after the first vaccine or placebo injection. The chain employs TRBV11-2 and TRBJ1-1; D is perhaps TRBD1 (5 bases). The TCR sequence derives from a person aged 18-60 years who received the Ad26.COV2.S COVID-19 vaccine or a placebo. Material: peripheral blood, obtained in a trial of Ad26.COV2.S vaccine versus placebo. The CDR3 protein is CASSLIPRQYTEAFF. CDR3 DNA: TGTGCCAGCAGCTTAATACCTCGACAGTACACTGAAGCTTTCTTT. Supplemented by reference TRBV11-2 and TRBJ1-1, the full variable domain reads EAGVAQSPRYKIIEKRQSVAFWCNPISGHATLYWYQQILGQGPKLLIQFQNNGVVDDSQLPKDRFSAERLKGVDSTLKIQPAKLEDSAVYLCASSLIPRQYTEAFFGQGTRLTVV.